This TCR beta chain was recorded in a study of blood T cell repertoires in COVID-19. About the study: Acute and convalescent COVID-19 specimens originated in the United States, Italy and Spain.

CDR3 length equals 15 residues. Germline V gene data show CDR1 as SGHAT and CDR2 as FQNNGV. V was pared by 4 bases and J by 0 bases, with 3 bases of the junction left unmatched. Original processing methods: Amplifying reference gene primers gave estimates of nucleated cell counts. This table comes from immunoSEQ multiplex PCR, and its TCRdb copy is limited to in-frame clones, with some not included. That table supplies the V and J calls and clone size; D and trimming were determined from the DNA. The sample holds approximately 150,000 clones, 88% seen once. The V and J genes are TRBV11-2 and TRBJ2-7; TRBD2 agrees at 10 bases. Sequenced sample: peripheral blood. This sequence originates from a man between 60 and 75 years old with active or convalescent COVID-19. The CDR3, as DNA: TGTGCCAGCAGCTCTGGACTAGCGGTCTCCTACGAGCAGTACTTC. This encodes CASSSGLAVSYEQYF.